Below are 15 T cell receptor beta chains sequenced from a single sample in a study of cytomegalovirus exposure and HLA in healthy donors. The PCR used 60 Vbeta and 13 Jbeta primers. Profiled with immunoSEQ multiplex PCR; TCRdb holds only in-frame clones, not every one. Of approximately 150,000 clones listed, roughly three quarters are singletons. The sample comprised PBMCs. The receptors come from a man in his 60s in good health and CMV-seronegative.

This clone came up a few times. CDR3 region: CAWSSGANTEAFF. DNA for the CDR3: TGTGCCTGGAGTAGCGGGGCGAACACTGAAGCTTTCTTT. The chain recombines TRBV30 with TRBJ1-1, with D possibly TRBD1 on 5 matching bases. This CDR3 has 13 amino acids. Germline V gives CDR1 GTSNPN, CDR2 SVGIG (reference sequence). With 2 bases removed from V and 1 base from J, the gap between germline ends came to 8 bases.

In regard to this clone: The sample contains more than one DNA sequence encoding this CDR3. The V gene is TRBV5-4, the J gene TRBJ2-5, with TRBD1 matching 7 bases. V gave up 4 bases and J gave up 2 bases; unmatched junction bases: 2. This CDR3 comprises 13 residues. Germline V gene sequence: CDR1 SGHNT, CDR2 YYREEE (reference sequence). CDR3: CASSLGQQETQYF. The CDR3 coding sequence is TGTGCCAGCAGCCTGGGACAGCAAGAGACCCAGTACTTC.

V and J are TRBV4-1 and TRBJ2-3; 8 nucleotides match TRBD1. V was pared by 3 bases and J by 0 bases, with 5 bases of the junction left unmatched. CDR3 length: 16 amino acids. The germline CDR1 and CDR2 sequences are MGHRA and YSYEKL. As DNA, the CDR3 is TGCGCCAGCAGCCAGACAGGGGCACCTAGCACAGATACGCAGTATTTT. Protein sequence: CASSQTGAPSTDTQYF.

This chain links TRBV7-2 with TRBJ2-2; D is perhaps TRBD1 (6 bases). Germline CDR1 SGHTA, CDR2 FQGNSA. Trimming removed 5 bases from V and 3 bases from J, with 13 bases in between. The CDR3 loop spans 15 amino acids. The CDR3 DNA reads TGTGCCAGCAGCCCGATGGGGGCAGACACCGGGGAGCTGTTTTTT. Amino acid sequence: CASSPMGADTGELFF.

The V and J genes are TRBV11-2 and TRBJ2-3, with D tentatively TRBD2 (5 bases). The CDR3 loop spans 16 amino acids. Germline V gene data show CDR1 as SGHAT and CDR2 as FQNNGV. V dropped 6 bases and J dropped 2 bases, with 18 bases sitting between them. The CDR3 region is CASSYREVRFTDTQYF. The CDR3, as DNA: TGTGCCAGCAGTTACCGGGAAGTTAGGTTCACAGATACGCAGTATTTT. The variable domain in full, completed from reference TRBV11-2 and TRBJ2-3, reads EAGVAQSPRYKIIEKRQSVAFWCNPISGHATLYWYQQILGQGPKLLIQFQNNGVVDDSQLPKDRFSAERLKGVDSTLKIQPAKLEDSAVYLCASSYREVRFTDTQYFGPGTRLTVL.

The chain recombines TRBV19 with TRBJ2-5, with a tentative D call TRBD2 (6 bases). Trimming shortened V by 4 bases and J by 5 bases, and 17 bases separated the two germline ends. CDR1 LNHDA and CDR2 SQIVND come from the germline V gene (reference sequence). The CDR3 length is 15 residues. CDR3: CASSNSAGTAETQYF. The CDR3 DNA is TGTGCCAGTAGTAATAGCGCCGGGACTGCCGAGACCCAGTACTTC. The variable domain in full, with the rest retrieved from reference TRBV19 and TRBJ2-5, is DGGITQSPKYLFRKEGQNVTLSCEQNLNHDAMYWYRQDPGQGLRLIYYSQIVNDFQKGDIAEGYSVSREKKESFPLTVTSAQKNPTAFYLCASSNSAGTAETQYFGPGTRLLVL.

V gene TRBV11-3 combines with J gene TRBJ2-2; D is ambiguous. The V gene's germline CDR1 is SGHNT and CDR2 YENEEA. Trimming shortened V by 5 bases and J by 5 bases, and 6 bases separated the two germline ends. This CDR3 contains 12 residues. Here the CDR3 DNA reads TGTGCCAGCAGCCTGGAGACCGGGGAGCTGTTTTTT. Translation gives CASSLETGELFF.

This clone was recorded a few times. J is TRBJ2-3 and V is TRBV6-5; D unresolved. The germline V gene has CDR1 MNHEY and CDR2 SVGAGI. Trimming took 0 bases from V and 5 from J, leaving 9 bases between them. The CDR3 sequence is 14 residues long. CDR3: CASSYSYGRDTQYF. As DNA, the CDR3 is TGTGCCAGCAGTTACTCCTATGGTAGAGATACGCAGTATTTT.

The chain joins TRBV5-1 to TRBJ1-2; D is possibly TRBD1 (6 bases). The V gene lost 2 bases and the J gene lost 6 bases, with 8 bases spanning the gap. The CDR3 totals 12 residues. Germline assignment: CDR1 SGHRS and CDR2 YFSETQ. DNA for the CDR3: TGCGCCAGCAGCTTACCAGGGGATGGCTACACCTTC. Translated: CASSLPGDGYTF.

This chain uses TRBV19 with TRBJ1-3; TRBD1 is a possible D gene (5 bases). Germline V gene sequence: CDR1 LNHDA, CDR2 SQIVND (reference sequence). Trimming took 5 bases from V and 1 from J, leaving 15 bases between them. The CDR3 spans 16 residues. The CDR3 spells CASSSTGRESGNTIYF. CDR3 nucleotides: TGTGCCAGTAGTTCCACAGGTCGGGAGTCTGGAAACACCATATATTTT. The complete variable domain, with remaining parts taken from reference TRBV19 and TRBJ1-3, reads DGGITQSPKYLFRKEGQNVTLSCEQNLNHDAMYWYRQDPGQGLRLIYYSQIVNDFQKGDIAEGYSVSREKKESFPLTVTSAQKNPTAFYLCASSSTGRESGNTIYFGEGSWLTVV.

The table lists this clone with a few counts. This chain connects TRBV5-1 to TRBJ1-2; TRBD1 is a possible D gene (6 bases). Trimming took 4 bases from V and 4 from J, leaving 17 bases between them. The length of the CDR3 is 15 residues. Germline values: CDR1 SGHRS, CDR2 YFSETQ. CDR3 region: CASSGRTAEFYGYTF. In nucleotides, the CDR3 is TGCGCCAGCAGCGGGCGGACAGCTGAATTCTATGGCTACACCTTC. Full variable domain (rest looked up from reference TRBV5-1 and TRBJ1-2): KAGVTQTPRYLIKTRGQQVTLSCSPISGHRSVSWYQQTPGQGLQFLFEYFSETQRNKGNFPGRFSGRQFSNSRSEMNVSTLELGDSALYLCASSGRTAEFYGYTFGSGTRLTVV.

The chain has TRBV18 and TRBJ1-4; D uncertain. V lost 3 bases, J lost 4 bases, and 9 bases lay in between. Germline CDR1 is KGHSH and CDR2 is LQKENI. CDR3 length: 14 amino acids. The CDR3 coding sequence is TGTGCCAGCTCACCCGAGGTAGTTAATGAAAAACTGTTTTTT. The encoded protein is CASSPEVVNEKLFF. The full variable domain, its missing parts supplied by reference TRBV18 and TRBJ1-4, is NAGVMQNPRHLVRRRGQEARLRCSPMKGHSHVYWYRQLPEEGLKFMVYLQKENIIDESGMPKERFSAEFPKEGPSILRIQQVVRGDSAAYFCASSPEVVNEKLFFGSGTQLSVL.

The J gene is TRBJ2-1, the V gene TRBV11-1; 15 nucleotides line up with TRBD2. This CDR3 has 17 residues. Losses at the gene ends were 4 bases for V and 1 base for J; bases not matched to a gene: 2. Germline V gene data show CDR1 as SGHAT and CDR2 as FQDESV (reference sequence). The CDR3 DNA reads TGTGCCAGCAGCTCAGGACTAGCGGGAGGGTCCTACAATGAGCAGTTCTTC. Translated: CASSSGLAGGSYNEQFF.

The V and J genes are TRBV7-6 and TRBJ2-6; possible D gene TRBD2, 5 bases. In germline, CDR1 is SGHVS, CDR2 FNYEAQ. The CDR3 covers 16 residues. The V gene lost 0 bases and the J gene lost 3 bases, with 9 bases spanning the gap. CDR3 DNA sequence: TGTGCCAGCAGCTTAGCGCTCCGGGATGGGGCCAACGTCCTGACTTTC. Residues: CASSLALRDGANVLTF.

The chain has TRBV10-1 and TRBJ2-7; 14 bases align to TRBD2. Germline trimming cut 4 bases from V and 4 bases from J; bases unmatched to any gene: 6. The CDR3 loop spans 16 amino acids. Germline V lookup: CDR1 WNHNN, CDR2 SYGVQD (reference sequence). The CDR3 sequence is CASSGGLAGAFYEQYF. In DNA, the CDR3 is TGCGCCAGCAGTGGGGGACTAGCGGGAGCTTTTTACGAGCAGTACTTC.